This T cell receptor beta chain is from a study of cytomegalovirus exposure and HLA in healthy donors. In regard to this clone: Its cognate antigen is unknown.

The germline V gene encodes CDR1 ENHRY and CDR2 SYGVKD. The CDR3 spans 12 residues. The trim removed 6 bases at V and 4 bases at J, leaving 0 bases unmatched. The PCR made use of 60 Vbeta and 13 Jbeta primers. The assay was immunoSEQ multiplex PCR, and TCRdb's table has in-frame clones only and misses some. The profile shows roughly 190,000 clones, 87% of them singletons. Findings and caveats of the study: On later analysis, the bulk of CMV-associated TCR beta chains appeared to be HLA-restricted.

This receptor was taken from a man in his thirties or forties in good health and CMV-seronegative. This chain uses TRBV10-3 with TRBJ1-2, with 9 positions matching TRBD1. Sequencing used PBMCs. The CDR3: CAIRGQGYGYTF. The CDR3 nucleotides are TGTGCCATCAGGGGACAGGGCTATGGCTACACCTTC.